The source of this T cell receptor beta chain is a study of blood T cell repertoires in COVID-19 (dated by TCRdb to 2018 to 2020). Turning to the overall study: Samples covering the acute and convalescent phases of COVID-19 were provided by collaborators in the United States, Italy and Spain. The material from the prospective study consisted of cDNA or gDNA derived from T cells, B-cell-depleted T cells, or PBMCs. The dataset comprised deeply sampled blood TCRbeta repertoires from subjects exposed to, actively infected with, or recovered from COVID-19. A freely available public database, intended as a resource for researchers studying the immune response to SARS-CoV-2, is where the repertoires were released. The samples were drawn from two sources: the first 160 participants of the ongoing ImmuneRACE study, and some 1,300 subjects contributed by 6 global collaborators. Sample metadata almost always included a de-identified subject ID, COVID-19 status, age in years and sex. Where available, HLA class I and class II types were taken from metadata supplied by the sample provider and were not determined by assay-based typing. The paper as a whole reports these results and caveats: The amount of clinical and demographic metadata varied by source and participant and was provided uncurated.

TCRbeta CDR3 regions were amplified from genomic DNA using the immunoSEQ Assay, a bias-controlled multiplex PCR. Turning to the authors' computational methods: Within the assay, amplification of reference gene primers was used to estimate how many nucleated cells each sample contained. Sequence reads were collapsed and filtered to measure the absolute abundance of every unique TCRbeta CDR3 rearrangement. For each sample, productive Simpson clonality was calculated by taking the square root of Simpson's diversity index across productive rearrangements. TCRdb took this table from immuneACCESS and kept in-frame rearrangements with V and J called. Such tables lack part of the clones; where checked against another copy, unresolved V genes explain under half of the gap, and the rest is unexplained. That table is the source of V, J and clone size, and D and trimming were worked out from the DNA. Across this sample there are 250,000 to 300,000 clones, with approximately 89% seen only once. Jointly, the top ten make up 10% to 13% of the sample.

In Seattle, one collaborating source enrolled patients while the infection was active and tracked those patients longitudinally over the course of disease. Each collaborating institution followed its own protocols to collect whole blood in K2EDTA tubes. Collaborator samples were shipped for TCRbeta analysis as frozen whole blood, isolated PBMCs, or DNA extracted from either sample type. Note on this clone: The antigen it binds to is not known. No clone much larger than this one lies a single base away; base qualities are absent.

Sequencing used peripheral blood. The sequence came from a woman aged 70-85 years with COVID-19, enrolled during active disease.

The DNA reads TGTGCCACCAGCCATTGGGAGAGGGCTGAAGCTTTCTTT. It translates to CATSHWERAEAFF. The chain uses TRBV15 and TRBJ1-1, with the identity of the D gene unclear. The germline V gene encodes CDR1 LNHNV and CDR2 YYDKDF (reference sequence). From the cysteine up to the phenylalanine, the CDR3 has a length of 13 residues. CDR3 DNA only is kept here, 39 bases in frame from base 1. The trim is 5 bases for V and 6 bases for J, with a gap of 13 bases between the germline ends.